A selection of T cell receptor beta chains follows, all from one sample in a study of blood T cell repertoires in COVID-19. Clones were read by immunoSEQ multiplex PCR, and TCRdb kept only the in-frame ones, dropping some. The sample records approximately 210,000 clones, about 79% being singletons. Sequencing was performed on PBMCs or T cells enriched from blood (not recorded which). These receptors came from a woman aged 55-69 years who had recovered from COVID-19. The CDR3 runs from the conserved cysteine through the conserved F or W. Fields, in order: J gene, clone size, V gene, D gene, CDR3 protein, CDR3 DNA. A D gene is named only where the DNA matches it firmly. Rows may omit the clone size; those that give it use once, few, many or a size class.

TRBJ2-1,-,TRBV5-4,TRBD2,CASSLPGGSYNEQFF,TGTGCCAGCAGCTTGCCGGGGGGGTCCTACAATGAGCAGTTCTTC
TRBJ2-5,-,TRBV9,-,CASSVGGGEETQYF,TGTGCCAGCAGCGTAGGAGGGGGGGAGGAGACCCAGTACTTC
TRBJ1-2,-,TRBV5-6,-,CASSFGRVNGYTF,TGTGCCAGCAGCTTTGGCAGGGTAAATGGCTACACCTTC
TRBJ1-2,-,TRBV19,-,CASRLDGDYGYTF,TGTGCCAGTAGACTAGACGGGGACTATGGCTACACCTTC
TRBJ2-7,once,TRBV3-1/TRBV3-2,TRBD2,CASSQAGLSYEQYF,TGTGCCAGCAGCCAAGCGGGACTATCCTACGAGCAGTACTTC
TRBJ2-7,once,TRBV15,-,CATSRDSGVSYEQYF,TGTGCCACCAGCAGAGATTCGGGGGTGAGTTACGAGCAGTACTTC
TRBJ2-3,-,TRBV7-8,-,CASSLGLGTDTQYF,TGTGCCAGCAGCTTGGGACTGGGCACAGATACGCAGTATTTT
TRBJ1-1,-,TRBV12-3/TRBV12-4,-,CACRAGAYTEAFF,TGTGCCTGCCGTGCAGGGGCTTACACTGAAGCTTTCTTT
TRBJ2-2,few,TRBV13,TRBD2,CASSLGGGLAGSGELFF,TGTGCCAGCAGCTTAGGCGGGGGACTAGCGGGATCCGGGGAGCTGTTTTTT
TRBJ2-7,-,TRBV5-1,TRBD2,CASSWREDGYEQYF,TGCGCCAGCAGCTGGCGGGAGGACGGCTACGAGCAGTACTTC